This T cell receptor (beta chain) came from a study of T cells after yellow fever vaccination. Study-level background: When fractions had low cell numbers, they were prepared with SMART-Seq v4 Ultra Low Input.

The CDR3 length is 12 residues. V was clipped by 5 bases and J by 6 bases, with 11 bases between them. UMIs and a universal primer site were added when TCR cDNA was made by 5'RACE template switching. Each CDR3 protein is one row after TCRdb ran MiXCR on the 5' RACE reads. Of around 72,000 distinct CDR3 sequences in the sample, about 7.7% were seen once. Of note for this clonotype: What it binds is unknown.

General study findings and limits: Post-booster repertoires contained most primary-vaccination clones again (roughly 96% CD4, about 90% CD8).

The chain carries TRBV12-3 or TRBV12-4 and TRBJ2-7, with D perhaps assigned TRBD1 or TRBD2 (5 bases each). The material was CD8+ T cells sorted from PBMCs, obtained more than 8 days after the first yellow fever vaccination. The origin of this receptor is a man younger than 30 who received the YFV17D yellow fever vaccine. CDR3 protein: CASSPGTGEQYF. The CDR3 DNA follows: TGTGCCAGCAGTCCCGGGACCGGCGAGCAGTACTTC.